This TCR beta chain stems from a study of CD8 T cells in Susac syndrome. TCR beta from blood CD8+ and CD4+ T cells was sequenced. Germline values: CDR1 SGHTA, CDR2 FQGNSA. The CDR3 is made up of 14 amino acids. Trimming pared 7 bases from V and 4 bases from J, leaving 16 bases between. Random hexamers were used to reverse transcribe an amount of about 0.45 to 1 ug RNA. Amplification of TCR beta CDR3 was carried out by immunoSEQ multiplex PCR, which covered 54 Vbeta and 13 Jbeta segments. TCRdb analysed the immunoSEQ multiplex PCR reads with MiXCR anew, one entry per CDR3 protein. The sample consists of a few hundred thousand distinct CDR3 sequences, around 93% of them appearing once.

The sequenced sample consisted of CD4+ T cells from PBMCs. This chain uses TRBV7-2 with TRBJ1-2; D perhaps matches TRBD1 (5 bases). This receptor was obtained from a human donor with multiple sclerosis. Here the CDR3 reads CASIVRDGSYGYTF. DNA for the CDR3: TGTGCCAGCATCGTCAGGGACGGATCCTATGGCTACACCTTC.